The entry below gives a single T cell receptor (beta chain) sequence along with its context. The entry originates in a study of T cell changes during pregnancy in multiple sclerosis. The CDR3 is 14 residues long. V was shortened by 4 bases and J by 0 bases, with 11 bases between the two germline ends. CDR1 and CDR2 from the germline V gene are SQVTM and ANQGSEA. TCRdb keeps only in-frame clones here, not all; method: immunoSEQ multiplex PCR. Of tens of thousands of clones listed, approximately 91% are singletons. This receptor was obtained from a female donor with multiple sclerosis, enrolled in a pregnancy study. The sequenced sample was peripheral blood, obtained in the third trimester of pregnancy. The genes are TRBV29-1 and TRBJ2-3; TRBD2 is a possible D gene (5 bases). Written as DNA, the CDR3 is TGCAGCGTTGTATCAGCGGATAGCACAGATACGCAGTATTTT. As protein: CSVVSADSTDTQYF.